The 23 T cell receptor beta chains below all came from one sample that was sequenced in a study of blood T cell repertoires in COVID-19. The repertoire was sequenced with immunoSEQ multiplex PCR; TCRdb's copy has only in-frame clones and lacks some. The sample records about 52,000 clones, 86% being singletons. The sample consisted of peripheral blood. These receptors all come from a woman of 80 years or more with acute or convalescent COVID-19.

This clone was seen only a few times. The gene calls are TRBV2 and TRBJ1-1, with D uncertain. V lost 7 bases and J 2 bases, leaving 14 bases between the germline ends. CDR3 size: 14 residues. Germline V gene data show CDR1 as SNHLY and CDR2 as FYNNEI. CDR3 coding DNA: TGTGCCAGCACCCTTGACGGAGAAAACACTGAAGCTTTCTTT. Its protein product is CASTLDGENTEAFF.

In this sample, this clone turned up once. The chain has TRBV19 and TRBJ1-6, with 7 bases matching TRBD1. V lost 8 bases, J lost 2 bases, and 18 bases stayed unmatched. Germline loops: CDR1 LNHDA, CDR2 SQIVND (reference sequence). The CDR3 consists of 19 residues. The CDR3 sequence: CASRGQTGTTPTYNSPLHF. DNA for the CDR3: TGTGCCAGTCGTGGCCAGACAGGGACCACACCGACCTATAATTCACCCCTCCACTTT.

The gene calls are TRBV2 and TRBJ1-1; D is uncertain. Per germline, CDR1 SNHLY and CDR2 FYNNEI. CDR3 length: 14 amino acids. V was cut by 5 bases and J by 1 base, with 11 bases left in between. CDR3 amino acids: CASSPPRSNTEAFF. Here the CDR3 DNA reads TGTGCCAGCAGTCCCCCCAGGTCGAACACTGAAGCTTTCTTT.

This chain uses TRBV15 with TRBJ1-6; 8 bases align to TRBD1. This CDR3 has 17 residues. J was trimmed by 7 bases and V by 4 bases; bases with no gene match: 12. Per the germline V gene, CDR1 is LNHNV and CDR2 is YYDKDF (reference sequence). CDR3 sequence reads: CATSKGGQETLNSPLHF. CDR3 coding DNA: TGTGCCACCAGCAAGGGGGGACAGGAGACATTAAATTCACCCCTCCACTTT.

The V call is TRBV12-3 or TRBV12-4, the J call TRBJ1-2; TRBD1 is a possible D gene (6 bases). V lost 6 bases, J lost 4 bases, and 12 bases lay in between. The CDR3 totals 13 residues. The CDR3 DNA follows: TGTGCCAGCAGCACCACAGGGTCCTATGGCTACACCTTC. Encoded protein: CASSTTGSYGYTF.

The J gene is TRBJ1-5, the V gene TRBV6-6; 7 nucleotides align to TRBD1. The CDR3 loop spans 15 amino acids. After removal of 2 bases from V and 5 bases from J, the junction contained 6 bases not matched to a gene. Germline V gene sequence: CDR1 MNHNY, CDR2 SVGAGI (reference sequence). The DNA for the CDR3 is TGTGCCAGCAGTTACGGTCAGGGGGGCTATCAGCCCCAGCATTTT. Its protein is CASSYGQGGYQPQHF.

This chain connects TRBV12-3 or TRBV12-4 to TRBJ2-2; D possibly corresponds to TRBD1 (5 bases). This CDR3 comprises 13 residues. V lost 7 bases and J 5 bases, leaving 11 bases between the germline ends. The CDR3 reads CASTIQGTGELFF. CDR3 nucleotides: TGTGCCAGCACCATTCAGGGTACCGGGGAGCTGTTTTTT.

CDR3 bases: TGCGCCAGCAGCCAAGGTTGGCCGGGGAGCAATCAGCCCCAGCATTTT. The encoded protein is CASSQGWPGSNQPQHF. The J gene is TRBJ1-5, the V gene TRBV4-1; D is undetermined. The V end was cut by 1 base, the J end by 1 base, with 11 bases between. Germline loops: CDR1 MGHRA, CDR2 YSYEKL. The CDR3 extends over 16 amino acids.

V gene TRBV28 combines with J gene TRBJ1-6; TRBD1 matches 7 bases. Germline lookup yields CDR1 MDHEN and CDR2 SYDVKM. J lost 8 bases, V lost 3 bases, and 7 bases had no gene match. The CDR3 runs 15 residues. For the CDR3, the DNA is TGTGCCAGCAGTTTTCCGACAGGGTTGGATTCACCCCTCCACTTT. It is translated as CASSFPTGLDSPLHF.

J is TRBJ2-1 and V is TRBV30; 8 bases fit TRBD2. The CDR3 sequence is 13 residues long. Trimming removed 5 bases from V and 7 bases from J; junction bases left unmatched: 7. Germline V gene data show CDR1 as GTSNPN and CDR2 as SVGIG (reference sequence). Here the CDR3 reads CAWGESGSNEQFF. The CDR3, as DNA: TGTGCCTGGGGGGAAAGCGGGAGTAATGAGCAGTTCTTC.

The J gene is TRBJ1-2, the V gene TRBV19; TRBD1 agrees at 7 bases. The CDR3 runs to 15 residues. V lost 3 bases and J lost 7; bases outside the gene matches: 11. Germline lookup yields CDR1 LNHDA and CDR2 SQIVND (reference sequence). The CDR3 loop reads CASSIRPTGNSGYTF. Written as DNA, the CDR3 is TGTGCCAGTAGTATTAGGCCGACAGGGAATAGTGGCTACACCTTC.

This rearrangement joins TRBV14 to TRBJ2-7; no firm D call. The V gene lost 1 base and the J gene lost 7 bases, with 17 bases spanning the gap. CDR3 length: 15 amino acids. Per germline, CDR1 SGHDN and CDR2 FVKESK. DNA for the CDR3: TGTGCCAGCAGCCAAGCGGCTAGTGGTCTAGAAGAGCAGTACTTC. Translation gives CASSQAASGLEEQYF.

The chain joins TRBV2 to TRBJ2-1; TRBD2 aligns across 15 bases. Trimming took 8 bases from V and 9 from J; bases not matched to a gene: 11. CDR1 SNHLY and CDR2 FYNNEI come from the germline V gene. The CDR3 runs 16 residues. In nucleotides, the CDR3 is TGTGCCAGCTCGAAAGGACTAGCGGGAGGGCTGGGTGAGCAGTTCTTC. Translated: CASSKGLAGGLGEQFF.

V is TRBV30 and J is TRBJ2-7, with TRBD1 identical over 9 bases. Germline values: CDR1 GTSNPN, CDR2 SVGIG (reference sequence). V gave up 5 bases and J gave up 5 bases; unmatched junction bases: 10. The CDR3 covers 14 residues. The CDR3: CAWSQQGAGDEQYV. The CDR3 bases are TGTGCCTGGTCCCAACAGGGGGCAGGGGACGAGCAGTACGTC.

The chain has TRBV28 and TRBJ1-6, with 7 bases identical to TRBD1. CDR3 length equals 18 residues. Per germline, CDR1 MDHEN and CDR2 SYDVKM. V lost 7 bases to trimming and J lost 4 bases; unmatched junction nucleotides: 16. CDR3 nucleotide sequence: TGTGCCAGCATGGAGACAGGGCGGACCACATCGTATAATTCACCCCTCCACTTT. Translated, it gives CASMETGRTTSYNSPLHF. Complete variable domain (other parts from reference TRBV28 and TRBJ1-6): DVKVTQSSRYLVKRTGEKVFLECVQDMDHENMFWYRQDPGLGLRLIYFSYDVKMKEKGDIPEGYSVSREKKERFSLILESASTNQTSMYLCASMETGRTTSYNSPLHFGNGTRLTVT.

The chain carries TRBV6-5 and TRBJ1-5; 7 nucleotides align to TRBD1. CDR3 length: 13 amino acids. Germline V gene sequence: CDR1 MNHEY, CDR2 SVGAGI. Losses at the gene ends were 6 bases for V and 7 bases for J; bases not matched to a gene: 6. CDR3 region: CASSGQEGQPQHF. DNA for the CDR3: TGTGCCAGCAGCGGACAGGAGGGACAGCCCCAGCATTTT.

The V call is TRBV4-2, the J call TRBJ2-1, with D possibly matching TRBD2 (7 bases). Between the trimmed V and J ends, which lost 3 bases and 7 bases, there was a span of 16 bases. The CDR3 spans 15 residues. Per the germline V gene, CDR1 is LGHNA and CDR2 is YNFKEQ. The CDR3 reads CASSQGGRTRNEQFF. DNA for the CDR3: TGTGCCAGCAGCCAGGGGGGGCGGACGAGGAATGAGCAGTTCTTC.

This chain connects TRBV5-1 to TRBJ1-2; D is possibly TRBD1 (6 bases). The CDR3 spans 14 residues. In germline, CDR1 is SGHRS, CDR2 YFSETQ. The V end lost 0 bases, the J end lost 2 bases, and 8 bases lay between the germline ends. This CDR3 is CASSLGQENYGYTF. CDR3 DNA: TGCGCCAGCAGCTTGGGACAGGAAAACTATGGCTACACCTTC.

This clone was observed a few times. The V and J genes are TRBV21-1 and TRBJ1-1; the D call TRBD1 from the table was never checked on the DNA. TRBV21-1 is designated a pseudogene. The CDR3 sequence is 14 residues long. CDR3 loop: CATPRDRGLGLAFF. The CDR3 DNA sequence: TGTGCCACCCCCCGGGACAGGGGGCTCGGGTTAGCTTTCTTT.

This clone has just a few counts. The chain carries TRBV30 and TRBJ2-5; 11 nucleotides match TRBD2. CDR1 is GTSNPN, CDR2 SVGIG, per germline (reference sequence). This CDR3 has 15 amino acids. V dropped 8 bases and J dropped 2; count of bases not matched to a gene: 10. CDR3 sequence reads: CARGTSGGAQETQYF. The CDR3 DNA is TGTGCCCGAGGTACTAGCGGGGGAGCACAAGAGACCCAGTACTTC. Based on the CDR3 plus reference TRBV30 and TRBJ2-5, the full variable domain is SQTIHQWPATLVQPVGSPLSLECTVEGTSNPNLYWYRQAAGRGLQLLFYSVGIGQISSEVPQNLSASRPQDRQFILSSKKLLLSDSGFYLCARGTSGGAQETQYFGPGTRLLVL.

The J gene is TRBJ1-2, the V gene TRBV19; 9 positions agree with TRBD1. With 9 bases clipped from V and 8 bases from J, the junction kept 7 bases outside the gene matches. Germline V gene data show CDR1 as LNHDA and CDR2 as SQIVND (reference sequence). This CDR3 is built from 12 residues. CDR3 region: CASYTGGRGYTF. Here the CDR3 DNA reads TGTGCCAGCTACACAGGGGGCCGGGGCTACACCTTC.

The J gene is TRBJ1-5, the V gene TRBV13; perhaps TRBD1 as D (6 bases). The V end was cut by 0 bases, the J end by 3 bases, with 9 bases between. Per germline, CDR1 PRHDT and CDR2 FYEKMQ (reference sequence). CDR3 length equals 15 residues. The CDR3 here is CASSLGDRHNQPQHF. The DNA for the CDR3 is TGTGCCAGCAGCTTAGGGGACAGACACAATCAGCCCCAGCATTTT.

V gene TRBV5-4 combines with J gene TRBJ2-7, with 8 bases that match TRBD1. There are 14 residues in the CDR3. Germline trimming cut 4 bases from V and 3 bases from J; bases unmatched to any gene: 6. Germline V lookup: CDR1 SGHNT, CDR2 YYREEE (reference sequence). The DNA for the CDR3 is TGTGCCAGCAGCCGACAGGGGTCTAGCTACGAGCAGTACGTC. Its protein is CASSRQGSSYEQYV.